These T cell receptor beta chains were read from a single sample in a study of T cell responses to AZD1222 COVID-19 vaccine. Generated by immunoSEQ multiplex PCR, the TCRdb table keeps only in-frame clones and is missing some. Of over 50,000 clones in the sample, roughly 84% were seen once. The material was peripheral blood, obtained on day 0 of AZD1222 vaccination. The receptor set was obtained from an adult in good health. Both conserved end residues are part of each CDR3. Each record gives: clone size, V gene, J gene, D gene, CDR3 length, CDR3 DNA, CDR3 protein. A D gene is named only where the DNA matches it firmly. Only part of the rows carry a size: once, few, many, or a class if the clone is expanded.

>.|TRBV18|TRBJ1-1|.|18
TGTGCCAGCTCACCACCATTCGAGCAGGGCAAGGAAAACACTGAAGCTTTCTTT
CASSPPFEQGKENTEAFF
>.|TRBV11-3|TRBJ1-6|TRBD1|16
TGTGCCAGCAGCTTAGTTGGGAGGGGGCTCTGTTCACCCCTCCACTTT
CASSLVGRGLCSPLHF
>.|TRBV6-4|TRBJ2-2|TRBD1|15
TGTGCCAGCATGCGGACAGGGGAAGGCACCGGGGAGCTGTTTTTT
CASMRTGEGTGELFF
>.|TRBV10-3|TRBJ1-2|.|17
TGTGCCATCAGTGAGTCGAGGTTAGGTAGGACAAACTATGGCTACACCTTC
CAISESRLGRTNYGYTF
>.|TRBV18|TRBJ1-2|.|13
TGTGCCAGCTCAGCCGGGACGGACTATGGCTACACCTTC
CASSAGTDYGYTF
>.|TRBV5-1|TRBJ2-2|.|13
TGCGCCAGCAGCATCCTCGGGACCGGGGAGCTGTTTTTT
CASSILGTGELFF
>.|TRBV6-5|TRBJ2-2|TRBD1|14
TGTGCCAGCAGCGCGGACAGGTCCTCCGGGGAGCTGTTTTTT
CASSADRSSGELFF
>.|TRBV7-8|TRBJ2-5|TRBD1|14
TGTGCCAGCAGCTCGACAGGGGCAACTCAAGCCCAGTACTTC
CASSSTGATQAQYF
>.|TRBV25-1|TRBJ2-7|.|14
TGTGCCAGCAGTGAAGGTCACGACTCCTACGAGCAGTACTTC
CASSEGHDSYEQYF
>.|TRBV4-1|TRBJ2-7|.|15
TGCGCCAGCAGCCACAACCCGGGAGATTCCTACGAGCAGTACTTC
CASSHNPGDSYEQYF
>few|TRBV4-1|TRBJ1-3|TRBD1|18
TGCGCCAGCAGCCAACCCTTTCCCCGGACAGGGACTGGAAACACCATATATTTT
CASSQPFPRTGTGNTIYF
>.|TRBV11-3|TRBJ2-3|.|14
TGTGCCAGCAGCTTAGGGACAAGCACAGATACGCAGTATTTT
CASSLGTSTDTQYF
>.|TRBV5-6|TRBJ1-3|.|16
TGTGCCAGCAGCTTGGGACCCAGGGGCGGCGGAAACACCATATATTTT
CASSLGPRGGGNTIYF
>.|TRBV19|TRBJ2-3|.|15
TGTGCCAGTAGGGGTAGACGGCAAAGCACAGATACGCAGTATTTT
CASRGRRQSTDTQYF
>.|TRBV7-9|TRBJ2-3|.|14
TGTGCCAGCAGCTTAGAGGCATACCCAGATACGCAGTATTTT
CASSLEAYPDTQYF
>.|TRBV3-1/TRBV3-2|TRBJ2-3|TRBD2|16
TGTGCCAGCAGCCAAGGTCTAGCGGAACGCACAGATACGCAGTATTTT
CASSQGLAERTDTQYF
>medium-sized|TRBV6-4|TRBJ1-2|TRBD1|15
TGTGCCAGCAGCCTCAGGGAAGGGGGCAGATATGGCTACACCTTC
CASSLREGGRYGYTF
>.|TRBV5-1|TRBJ2-3|TRBD1|16
TGCGCCAGCAGCGGGGGACAGATTCCTAGCACAGATACGCAGTATTTT
CASSGGQIPSTDTQYF
>.|TRBV12-5|TRBJ2-2|TRBD2|20
TGTGCTAGTGGTTTGGTCCCTCGGGGACTAGAGCGCAGGGAGGCCGGGGAGCTGTTTTTT
CASGLVPRGLERREAGELFF
>.|TRBV28|TRBJ1-2|TRBD1|14
TGTGCCAGCAGTTTACAGGGGGCAGGCTATGGCTACACCTTC
CASSLQGAGYGYTF
>.|TRBV20-1|TRBJ1-3|.|11
TGCAGTGCAGACTCTGGAAACACCATATATTTT
CSADSGNTIYF
>.|TRBV19|TRBJ2-7|.|14
TGTGCCAGTAGTATAATTAATCGTCCTTACGAGCAGTACTTC
CASSIINRPYEQYF
>.|TRBV7-9|TRBJ1-4|.|15
TGTGCCAGCAGCTTAGAACTGAGCAAGAATGAAAAACTGTTTTTT
CASSLELSKNEKLFF
>.|TRBV18|TRBJ1-1|TRBD1|17
TGTGCCAGCTCACCGGTTTGGACAGGGGGCTTGAACACTGAAGCTTTCTTT
CASSPVWTGGLNTEAFF
>.|TRBV2|TRBJ2-5|TRBD2|16
TGTGCCAGCAGCTGGGGAGCGGGGGGCACTCAAGAGACCCAGTACTTC
CASSWGAGGTQETQYF
>.|TRBV19|TRBJ2-7|.|15
TGTGCCAGTAGTATATTGTCAGGGGGAGGGTACGAGCAGTACTTC
CASSILSGGGYEQYF
>.|TRBV7-9|TRBJ2-3|.|14
TGTGCCAGCAGCGGCTCTAGCAGATCAGATACGCAGTATTTT
CASSGSSRSDTQYF
>.|TRBV30|TRBJ2-2|TRBD2|14
TGTGCCTGGACCCGACTAGCGACGACCGGGGAGCTGTTTTTT
CAWTRLATTGELFF